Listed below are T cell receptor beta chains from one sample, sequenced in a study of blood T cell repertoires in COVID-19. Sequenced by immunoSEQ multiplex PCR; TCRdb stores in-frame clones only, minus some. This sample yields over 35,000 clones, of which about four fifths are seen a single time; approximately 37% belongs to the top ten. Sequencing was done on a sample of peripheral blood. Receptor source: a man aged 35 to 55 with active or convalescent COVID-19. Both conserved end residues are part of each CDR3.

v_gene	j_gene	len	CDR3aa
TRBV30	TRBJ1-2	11	CAGRTRVGYTF
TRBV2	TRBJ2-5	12	CASSTGQETQYF
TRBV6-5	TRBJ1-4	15	CASRLDRGSNEKLFF
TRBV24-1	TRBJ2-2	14	CATSGPTSTGELFF
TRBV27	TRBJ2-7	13	CASSLTGASEQYF
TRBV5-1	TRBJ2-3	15	CASSLDRGATDTQYF
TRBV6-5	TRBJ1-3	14	CASSTGTTGNTIYF
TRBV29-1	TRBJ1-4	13	CSASGQTNEKLFF
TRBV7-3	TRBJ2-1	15	CASSLTSGSVDEQFF
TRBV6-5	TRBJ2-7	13	CASSYSSPYEQYF
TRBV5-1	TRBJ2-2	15	CASSPRAGDTGELFF
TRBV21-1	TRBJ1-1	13	CAPIRNANTEAFF
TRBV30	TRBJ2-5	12	CAWSVRGETQYF
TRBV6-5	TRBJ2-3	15	CASSPRQRSTDTQYF
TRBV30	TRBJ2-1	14	CAWRGGVGYNEQFF
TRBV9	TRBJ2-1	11	CASSGTREQFF
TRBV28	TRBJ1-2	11	CASSSTLGYTF
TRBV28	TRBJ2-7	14	CASSFVRAAYEQYF
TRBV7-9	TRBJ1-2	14	CASSSSGGAYGYTF
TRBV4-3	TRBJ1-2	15	CASSQEFGDYYGYTF
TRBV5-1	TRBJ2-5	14	CASMAGQLPETQYF
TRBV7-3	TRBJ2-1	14	CASSIAGGPGEQFF
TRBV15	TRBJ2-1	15	CATSREGTSGGEVFF
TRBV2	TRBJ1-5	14	CASSEAQGNQPQHF
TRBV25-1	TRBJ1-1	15	CASSDLTAPKPKAFF
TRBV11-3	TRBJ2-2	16	CASTQDSGLLTGELFF
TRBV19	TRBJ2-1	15	CASSDWDRGQLEQFF
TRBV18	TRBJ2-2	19	CASSPTPLTSGANTGELFF
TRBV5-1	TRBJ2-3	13	CASGEGGTDTQYF
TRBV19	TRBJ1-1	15	CASSIVTGIDTEAFF
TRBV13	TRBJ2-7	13	CASSQARGGEQYF
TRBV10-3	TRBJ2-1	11	CAISDSFEQFF
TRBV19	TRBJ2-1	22	CARVSQTATGGLAGGSYNEQFF
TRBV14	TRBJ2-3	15	CASSLQASRTDTQYF
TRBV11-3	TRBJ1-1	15	CASSPRGPMNTEAFF
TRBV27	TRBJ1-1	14	CASSIGDANTEAFF
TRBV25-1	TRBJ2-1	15	CASSVVGGAGNEQFF
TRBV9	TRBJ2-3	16	CASSAGVIERTDTQYF
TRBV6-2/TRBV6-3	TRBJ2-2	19	CASSFPAGQGAWRTGELFF
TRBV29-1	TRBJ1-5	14	CSVGTGVGTQPQHF
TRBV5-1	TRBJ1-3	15	CASSTDRGSGNTIYF
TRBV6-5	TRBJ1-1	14	CASSRLGRATEAFF
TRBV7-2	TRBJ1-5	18	CASSLVVTGTGLNQPQHF
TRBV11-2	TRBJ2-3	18	CASSLVGGRAGGSDTQYF
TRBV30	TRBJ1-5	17	CAWNSGQPIGANQPQHF
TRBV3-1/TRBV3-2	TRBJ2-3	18	CASSQEGGFLAGVGTQYF
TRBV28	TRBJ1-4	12	CASRTGPKPLFF
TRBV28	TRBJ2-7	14	CASSLSAGLREQYF
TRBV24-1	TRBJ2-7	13	CATGGQNSYEQYF
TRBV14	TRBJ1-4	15	CASSPRVNTNEKLFF
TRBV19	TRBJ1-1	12	CATGDRATEAFF
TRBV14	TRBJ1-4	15	CASSRGDRGDEKLFF
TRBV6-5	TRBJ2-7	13	CASSSVAGGEQYF
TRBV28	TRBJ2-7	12	CASSHDSPSWYF
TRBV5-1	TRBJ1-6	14	CASAREGHRSPLHF
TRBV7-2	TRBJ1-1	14	CASSSRSMNTEAFF
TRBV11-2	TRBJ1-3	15	CASSLDTGSGNTIYF